The 30 T cell receptor beta chains below were found in one sample sequenced in a study of blood T cell repertoires in COVID-19. Libraries were prepared by immunoSEQ multiplex PCR; TCRdb keeps only in-frame clonotypes and omits some of them. The sample carries around 290,000 clones, around 89% recorded once. Source material: PBMCs or T cells enriched from blood (not recorded which). Source of these receptors: a woman aged 55-70 years in a cohort exposed to, infected with or recovered from COVID-19 (not recorded which).

The chain is built from TRBV28 and TRBJ1-1; weak D call: TRBD1 (6 bases). V was cut by 6 bases and J by 3 bases, with 20 bases left in between. The CDR3 is 16 amino acids. CDR1 and CDR2 from the germline V gene are MDHEN and SYDVKM. The CDR3, as DNA: TGTGCCAGCAGCCCCCCCGGGGGGGGCGGGGACACTGAAGCTTTCTTT. Residues: CASSPPGGGGDTEAFF.

In this sample, this clone turned up once. This chain uses TRBV15 with TRBJ1-2, with 8 bases identical to TRBD1. The CDR3 totals 16 residues. The V gene end was trimmed by 0 bases and the J gene end by 4 bases; junction bases not matched to a gene: 7. Germline-derived CDR1 and CDR2 are LNHNV and YYDKDF (reference sequence). The CDR3 bases are TGTGCCACCAGCAGAGACCAGGGGGCAGCGGGCTATGGCTACACCTTC. It is translated as CATSRDQGAAGYGYTF.

V and J are TRBV5-1 and TRBJ2-1; weak D call: TRBD2 (5 bases). V gave up 4 bases and J gave up 15 bases, with 14 bases separating them. Germline V gives CDR1 SGHRS, CDR2 YFSETQ. This CDR3 has 11 residues. This CDR3 is CASSGGHHPFF. CDR3 coding DNA: TGCGCCAGCAGCGGCGGGCATCATCCGTTCTTC.

The chain has TRBV28 and TRBJ2-3; 7 bases fit TRBD2. The CDR3 totals 15 residues. The V gene's germline CDR1 is MDHEN and CDR2 SYDVKM. The ends lost 5 bases at V and 0 bases at J; junction bases unmatched: 5. The CDR3 DNA reads TGTGCCAGCAGTACCCTAGCGGTTAGCACAGATACGCAGTATTTT. Amino acid sequence: CASSTLAVSTDTQYF. Combining the CDR3 with reference TRBV28 and TRBJ2-3 gives the whole variable domain DVKVTQSSRYLVKRTGEKVFLECVQDMDHENMFWYRQDPGLGLRLIYFSYDVKMKEKGDIPEGYSVSREKKERFSLILESASTNQTSMYLCASSTLAVSTDTQYFGPGTRLTVL.

The V call is TRBV6-5, the J call TRBJ1-1, with D unresolved. This CDR3 comprises 15 residues. Trimming took off 7 bases at V and 3 bases at J, with 18 bases between the two ends. The V gene's germline CDR1 is MNHEY and CDR2 SVGAGI. Written as DNA, the CDR3 is TGTGCCAGCATCCCCTCAGGTACCATGGACACTGAAGCTTTCTTT. Its protein is CASIPSGTMDTEAFF.

The V and J genes are TRBV5-1 and TRBJ2-1; tentative D call: TRBD1 (6 bases). V was shortened by 8 bases and J by 14 bases, with 17 bases between the two germline ends. The CDR3 is made up of 11 amino acids. Germline values: CDR1 SGHRS, CDR2 YFSETQ. CDR3 amino acids: CARWGPRGEFF. The DNA of the CDR3 is TGCGCCAGATGGGGGCCCCGTGGAGAGTTCTTC.

This clone was seen more than once but under ten times. This rearrangement joins TRBV4-3 to TRBJ1-2, with 7 positions matching TRBD1. Per the germline V gene, CDR1 is LGHNA and CDR2 is YSLEER. CDR3 size: 13 residues. J gave up 6 bases and V 4 bases, and 5 bases lay outside the gene matches. In DNA, the CDR3 is TGCGCCAGCAGCCCGGACAGGAGGGATGGCTACACCTTC. It translates to CASSPDRRDGYTF.

This clone appeared once. The rearrangement links TRBV9 to TRBJ2-2; 7 positions match TRBD1. Germline CDR1 SGDLS, CDR2 YYNGEE. The CDR3 has 15 amino acids. Germline trimming cut 4 bases from V and 2 bases from J; bases unmatched to any gene: 5. The CDR3 bases are TGTGCCAGCAGCACCCGGACAGGTAACACCGGGGAGCTGTTTTTT. The encoded protein is CASSTRTGNTGELFF.

The V call is TRBV28, the J call TRBJ1-1, with no clear D. The V end lost 4 bases, the J end lost 1 base, and 10 bases lay between the germline ends. This CDR3 region has 14 residues. Germline-derived CDR1 and CDR2 are MDHEN and SYDVKM. The CDR3 is CASSWPRGNTEAFF. DNA of the CDR3: TGTGCCAGCAGTTGGCCCCGAGGGAACACTGAAGCTTTCTTT.

The V and J genes are TRBV6-5 and TRBJ2-2; 8 bases fit TRBD1. This CDR3 has 15 residues. With V trimmed by 6 bases and J by 5 bases, 8 bases remained unmatched. Per germline, CDR1 MNHEY and CDR2 SVGAGI. For the CDR3, the DNA is TGTGCCAGCAGCCCAAAATACAGGGGGACCGGGGAGCTGTTTTTT. Its translation: CASSPKYRGTGELFF.

The chain links TRBV5-5 to TRBJ1-4; no reliable D call. This CDR3 spans 13 amino acids. Between the trimmed V and J ends, which lost 0 bases and 8 bases, there was a span of 8 bases. CDR1 is SGHKS, CDR2 YYEKEE, per germline (reference sequence). In DNA, the CDR3 is TGTGCCAGCAGCTTGGACAGTATCGAAAAACTGTTTTTT. This encodes CASSLDSIEKLFF.

This clone appeared a single time. The rearrangement links TRBV28 to TRBJ2-7; 9 nucleotides match TRBD1. The J segment lost 2 bases and the V segment lost 4 bases, leaving 9 bases of the junction unmatched. Germline V gene data show CDR1 as MDHEN and CDR2 as SYDVKM. The CDR3 sequence is 16 residues long. The CDR3 spells CASSSPTGGGPYEQYF. In nucleotides, the CDR3 is TGTGCCAGCAGTTCCCCGACAGGGGGGGGTCCCTACGAGCAGTACTTC.

The chain couples TRBV13 to TRBJ1-1; D not certain. Trimming removed 4 bases at V and 0 bases at J, with 9 bases between. Germline V lookup: CDR1 PRHDT, CDR2 FYEKMQ (reference sequence). CDR3 length equals 14 residues. CDR3 DNA sequence: TGTGCCAGCAGCTCATCGGGTGTGAACACTGAAGCTTTCTTT. This codes for CASSSSGVNTEAFF.

The chain links TRBV7-2 to TRBJ2-7; TRBD2 matches 10 bases. The V gene end was trimmed by 0 bases and the J gene end by 0 bases; junction bases not matched to a gene: 5. Germline CDR1 is SGHTA and CDR2 is FQGNSA. There are 17 residues in the CDR3. The CDR3 spells CASSLAATSGYSYEQYF. The CDR3 nucleotides are TGTGCCAGCAGCTTAGCGGCGACTAGCGGGTACTCCTACGAGCAGTACTTC.

The rearrangement joins TRBV9 to TRBJ2-5; TRBD2 is a possible D gene (6 bases). The CDR3 contains 17 residues. The germline V gene encodes CDR1 SGDLS and CDR2 YYNGEE. V dropped 3 bases and J dropped 7 bases, with 25 bases sitting between them. CDR3 amino acids: CASSDLTADSLSGTQYF. The CDR3 bases are TGTGCCAGCAGCGACCTTACTGCCGACAGCCTTAGCGGGACCCAGTACTTC. Full variable domain (rest looked up from reference TRBV9 and TRBJ2-5): DSGVTQTPKHLITATGQRVTLRCSPRSGDLSVYWYQQSLDQGLQFLIQYYNGEERAKGNILERFSAQQFPDLHSELNLSSLELGDSALYFCASSDLTADSLSGTQYFGPGTRLLVL.

The chain has TRBV11-2 and TRBJ2-7, with 13 bases that match TRBD2. Germline V CDR1 and CDR2: SGHAT, FQNNGV. The CDR3 sequence is 18 residues long. Trimming removed 0 bases from V and 5 bases from J; junction bases left unmatched: 10. The DNA for the CDR3 is TGTGCCAGCAGCTTAGATCTGAGACTAGCGGGAGGAGAGGACGAGCAGTACTTC. It yields the protein CASSLDLRLAGGEDEQYF.

This chain connects TRBV6-5 to TRBJ1-2; D gene uncertain. Germline loops: CDR1 MNHEY, CDR2 SVGAGI. V was trimmed by 6 bases and J by 5 bases, leaving 7 bases between them. This CDR3 has 11 residues. CDR3 nucleotide sequence: TGTGCCAGCAGCAACAGATATGGCTACACCTTC. Protein sequence: CASSNRYGYTF.

V gene TRBV3-1 (or the pseudogene TRBV3-2) combines with J gene TRBJ2-3, with 8 bases fitting TRBD2. The CDR3 covers 16 residues. V shed 4 bases, J shed 5 bases, and the junction held 11 bases outside the gene matches. Germline-derived CDR1 and CDR2 are LGHDT and YNNKEL (reference sequence). The CDR3 DNA reads as TGTGCCAGCAGCCCCACATCCCGACTAGCGAGAGATACGCAGTATTTT. Its protein product is CASSPTSRLARDTQYF.

This clone has more than one count but fewer than ten. The chain is built from TRBV6-6 and TRBJ2-3; no clear D. CDR3 length equals 15 residues. The V end was cut by 8 bases, the J end by 0 bases, with 15 bases between. From germline, CDR1 is MNHNY and CDR2 SVGAGI (reference sequence). CDR3 nucleotides: TGTGCCAGCCTACAGTCGATTACTAGCACAGATACGCAGTATTTT. It encodes CASLQSITSTDTQYF.

This chain joins TRBV6-4 and TRBJ1-1; 9 bases are shared with TRBD1. The CDR3 consists of 15 residues. The trim removed 5 bases at V and 5 bases at J, leaving 9 bases unmatched. Germline CDR1 MRHNA, CDR2 SNTAGT. This chain's CDR3 is CASSMLGTGRTEAFF. CDR3 coding DNA: TGTGCCAGCAGTATGCTTGGGACAGGGAGGACTGAAGCTTTCTTT.

The chain recombines TRBV2 with TRBJ1-1; 8 bases fit TRBD1. V trimming: 7 bases; J trimming: 5 bases; junction bases outside the gene matches: 9. The CDR3 runs to 14 residues. Germline CDR1 is SNHLY and CDR2 is FYNNEI. The CDR3 nucleotides are TGTGCCAGCACCAAGGACAGGGCTGGAACTGAAGCTTTCTTT. Translated, it gives CASTKDRAGTEAFF. Complete variable domain (other parts from reference TRBV2 and TRBJ1-1): EPEVTQTPSHQVTQMGQEVILRCVPISNHLYFYWYRQILGQKVEFLVSFYNNEISEKSEIFDDQFSVERPDGSNFTLKIRSTKLEDSAMYFCASTKDRAGTEAFFGQGTRLTVV.

The chain joins TRBV4-3 to TRBJ2-7; 13 bases fit TRBD2. V gave up 0 bases and J gave up 6 bases; unmatched junction bases: 5. CDR1 and CDR2 from the germline V gene are LGHNA and YSLEER. CDR3 length: 16 residues. Written as DNA, the CDR3 is TGCGCCAGCAGCCAAGAGACCGGGACTAGCGGGGCCGAGCAGTACTTC. Amino acid sequence: CASSQETGTSGAEQYF.

In this sample, this clone turned up once. The chain carries TRBV2 and TRBJ1-5, with no clear D. Trimming stripped 5 bases from V and 5 bases from J, with 13 bases between. Germline CDR1 SNHLY, CDR2 FYNNEI. The CDR3 totals 14 residues. The CDR3 spells CASSRYQRDQPQHF. The CDR3 region has the DNA TGTGCCAGCAGTCGATACCAAAGAGATCAGCCCCAGCATTTT.

This rearrangement joins TRBV29-1 to TRBJ2-3; D is ambiguous. The CDR3 has 12 residues. CDR1 is SQVTM and CDR2 is ANQGSEA in the germline V gene. V shed 6 bases and J shed 2 bases, with 9 bases lying between them. CDR3 DNA: TGCAGCGTAGCCCCGAACACAGATACGCAGTATTTT. Its translation: CSVAPNTDTQYF.

V usage is TRBV5-4 and J usage is TRBJ2-6; 7 bases agree with TRBD1. V shed 3 bases and J 1 base; nucleotides not matched to a gene: 1. This CDR3 spans 15 amino acids. Germline V lookup: CDR1 SGHNT, CDR2 YYREEE (reference sequence). The CDR3 DNA is TGTGCCAGCAGCTCAGGGGGTTCTGGGGCCAACGTCCTGACTTTC. This gives the protein CASSSGGSGANVLTF.

This clone occurred once. A junction end diverges from the germline sequence, so it may reflect a read error. The chain links TRBV18 to TRBJ1-3; D may be TRBD1 (6 bases). The CDR3 contains 17 residues. Germline CDR1 and CDR2: KGHSH and LQKENI. CDR3 protein: CASSVQKAGVSGNPIYF. CDR3 bases: TGTGCCAGCTCAGTTCAGAAAGCAGGGGTTTCTGGAAACCCCATATATTTT.

This clone has a handful of counts. This chain joins TRBV2 and TRBJ2-3, with 8 bases lining up with TRBD2. Trimming removed 3 bases from V and 2 bases from J; junction bases left unmatched: 4. This CDR3 has 15 residues. Germline loops: CDR1 SNHLY, CDR2 FYNNEI. CDR3 protein: CASSELAGLTDTQYF. Written as DNA, the CDR3 is TGTGCCAGCAGTGAGCTAGCGGGTCTCACAGATACGCAGTATTTT.

This clone was seen just once. V is TRBV10-2 and J is TRBJ2-7; 7 bases are a match to TRBD1. Germline V gene data show CDR1 as WSHSY and CDR2 as SAAADI. The CDR3 is 14 residues long. V lost 6 bases to trimming and J lost 0 bases; unmatched junction nucleotides: 5. The CDR3 sequence: CASSIQGSSYEQYF. The CDR3 bases are TGCGCCAGCAGCATACAGGGGTCCTCCTACGAGCAGTACTTC.

The rearrangement links TRBV4-2 to TRBJ1-4, with a possible D match to TRBD1 (6 bases). Trimming took off 0 bases at V and 8 bases at J, with 13 bases between the two ends. The CDR3 runs 15 residues. CDR1 is LGHNA, CDR2 YNFKEQ, per germline. CDR3 coding DNA: TGTGCCAGCAGCCAAGACTGGGGGCAGGGAGAAAAACTGTTTTTT. This sequence encodes CASSQDWGQGEKLFF.

This clone was detected only once. J is TRBJ1-6 and V is TRBV10-1, with TRBD1 as a possible D gene (5 bases). Germline assignment: CDR1 WNHNN and CDR2 SYGVQD (reference sequence). Trimming pared 8 bases from V and 6 bases from J, leaving 11 bases between. The CDR3 totals 13 residues. DNA for the CDR3: TGCGCCAGCCGGGCAGGGCTTAATTCACCCCTCCACTTT. It is translated as CASRAGLNSPLHF.